What follows are 11 T cell receptor beta chains derived from one specimen sequenced in a study of cytomegalovirus exposure and HLA in healthy donors. Primers for the PCR totalled 60 Vbeta and 13 Jbeta. The data were produced by immunoSEQ multiplex PCR, yet TCRdb's version contains in-frame clones alone and is incomplete. The sample has about 210,000 clones, around 81% seen once. Input material: PBMCs. These receptors were collected from a woman in her forties or fifties in good health and CMV-seropositive.

The genes are TRBV11-2 and TRBJ1-5; a possible D gene is TRBD1 (6 bases). This CDR3 comprises 17 residues. CDR1 and CDR2 from the germline V gene are SGHAT and FQNNGV. With 1 base removed from V and 5 bases from J, the gap between germline ends came to 18 bases. Here the CDR3 DNA reads TGTGCCAGCAGCTTAGGAGGGTCCGGGACACACGATCAGCCCCAGCATTTT. It yields the protein CASSLGGSGTHDQPQHF. Supplemented by reference TRBV11-2 and TRBJ1-5, the full variable domain reads EAGVAQSPRYKIIEKRQSVAFWCNPISGHATLYWYQQILGQGPKLLIQFQNNGVVDDSQLPKDRFSAERLKGVDSTLKIQPAKLEDSAVYLCASSLGGSGTHDQPQHFGDGTRLSIL.

This clone was picked up a small number of times. This chain joins TRBV27 and TRBJ1-6; D not resolved. Germline V lookup: CDR1 MNHEY, CDR2 SMNVEV (reference sequence). Trimming pared 2 bases from V and 2 bases from J, leaving 13 bases between. The CDR3 totals 17 residues. The CDR3 region is CASSLVYDGTYNSPLHF. The CDR3 DNA reads TGTGCCAGCAGTTTAGTCTATGACGGGACCTATAATTCACCCCTCCACTTT.

The gene calls are TRBV5-1 and TRBJ2-3, with 8 bases identical to TRBD2. This CDR3 region has 18 residues. Germline lookup yields CDR1 SGHRS and CDR2 YFSETQ. The junction had 16 bases not matched to a gene; V was cut back by 5 bases and J by 2 bases. CDR3 DNA: TGCGCCAGCAGTACGAAAGCGGGGGTAAGGAAATACACAGATACGCAGTATTTT. Amino acid sequence: CASSTKAGVRKYTDTQYF.

The rearrangement links TRBV30 to TRBJ1-2; D unresolved. Per the germline V gene, CDR1 is GTSNPN and CDR2 is SVGIG (reference sequence). This CDR3 contains 15 residues. V was trimmed by 0 bases and J by 5 bases, leaving 16 bases between them. The CDR3 DNA sequence: TGTGCCTGGAGTGTGAACCGCACTCCTTTATATGGCTACACCTTC. It translates to CAWSVNRTPLYGYTF. The complete variable domain, with remaining parts taken from reference TRBV30 and TRBJ1-2, reads SQTIHQWPATLVQPVGSPLSLECTVEGTSNPNLYWYRQAAGRGLQLLFYSVGIGQISSEVPQNLSASRPQDRQFILSSKKLLLSDSGFYLCAWSVNRTPLYGYTFGSGTRLTVV.

This clone was seen a handful of times. The chain joins TRBV6-5 to TRBJ2-1; D is perhaps TRBD2 (6 bases). From germline, CDR1 is MNHEY and CDR2 SVGAGI. There are 11 residues in the CDR3. With 6 bases removed from V and 10 bases from J, the gap between germline ends came to 10 bases. CDR3 DNA: TGTGCCAGCAGCCGAAGCGGGGAGCAGTTCTTC. The encoded protein is CASSRSGEQFF.

The V and J genes are TRBV12-5 and TRBJ2-2; TRBD2 matches at 11 bases. V lost 6 bases and J lost 4; bases outside the gene matches: 7. The CDR3 contains 16 residues. Germline CDR1 reads LGHNT; CDR2 reads FRNRAP. The CDR3 protein is CASGAVTSGGTGELFF. In nucleotides, the CDR3 is TGTGCTAGTGGAGCCGTCACTAGCGGGGGCACCGGGGAGCTGTTTTTT. The full variable domain, completed using reference TRBV12-5 and TRBJ2-2, is DARVTQTPRHKVTEMGQEVTMRCQPILGHNTVFWYRQTMMQGLELLAYFRNRAPLDDSGMPKDRFSAEMPDATLATLKIQPSEPRDSAVYFCASGAVTSGGTGELFFGEGSRLTVL.

This clone was observed once. V gene TRBV5-5 combines with J gene TRBJ2-7; TRBD1 aligns across 11 bases. The J segment lost 1 base and the V segment lost 4 bases, leaving 7 bases of the junction unmatched. The CDR3 has 16 amino acids. CDR1 is SGHKS and CDR2 is YYEKEE in the germline V gene (reference sequence). This CDR3 is CASSRGTGGGSYEQYF. The CDR3 coding sequence is TGTGCCAGCAGCAGAGGGACAGGGGGAGGGTCCTACGAGCAGTACTTC.

This chain connects TRBV6-1 to TRBJ2-1; D might be TRBD1 (5 bases). The CDR3 contains 13 residues. Germline CDR1 MNHNS, CDR2 SASEGT. V was clipped by 9 bases and J by 9 bases, with 18 bases between them. This chain's CDR3 is CASLGQGSIEQFF. CDR3 DNA: TGTGCCAGTCTGGGGCAGGGTTCTATTGAGCAGTTCTTC.

The chain couples TRBV28 to TRBJ2-7; 16 bases align to TRBD2. V lost 5 bases and J lost 4; bases outside the gene matches: 23. The germline V gene encodes CDR1 MDHEN and CDR2 SYDVKM. The CDR3 has 22 amino acids. The CDR3 is CASSGTGHPVPGLAGGVYEQYF. CDR3 sequence (DNA): TGTGCCAGCAGTGGGACGGGACACCCTGTCCCGGGACTAGCGGGGGGGGTTTACGAGCAGTACTTC.

This sequence joins TRBV18 and TRBJ2-3; the D gene is possibly TRBD1 (5 bases). The germline V gene encodes CDR1 KGHSH and CDR2 LQKENI. CDR3 length: 14 residues. The V gene lost 3 bases and the J gene lost 1 base, with 8 bases spanning the gap. This chain's CDR3 is CASSPQGGTDTQYF. As DNA, the CDR3 is TGTGCCAGCTCACCCCAGGGCGGCACAGATACGCAGTATTTT.

The genes are TRBV19 and TRBJ2-5; 7 nucleotides line up with TRBD2. This CDR3 region has 13 residues. The V gene end was trimmed by 8 bases and the J gene end by 5 bases; junction bases not matched to a gene: 8. Germline values: CDR1 LNHDA, CDR2 SQIVND (reference sequence). The CDR3 sequence: CASSITSAETQYF. CDR3 DNA sequence: TGTGCCAGTTCCATAACTAGCGCGGAGACCCAGTACTTC. The complete variable domain, with remaining parts taken from reference TRBV19 and TRBJ2-5, reads DGGITQSPKYLFRKEGQNVTLSCEQNLNHDAMYWYRQDPGQGLRLIYYSQIVNDFQKGDIAEGYSVSREKKESFPLTVTSAQKNPTAFYLCASSITSAETQYFGPGTRLLVL.